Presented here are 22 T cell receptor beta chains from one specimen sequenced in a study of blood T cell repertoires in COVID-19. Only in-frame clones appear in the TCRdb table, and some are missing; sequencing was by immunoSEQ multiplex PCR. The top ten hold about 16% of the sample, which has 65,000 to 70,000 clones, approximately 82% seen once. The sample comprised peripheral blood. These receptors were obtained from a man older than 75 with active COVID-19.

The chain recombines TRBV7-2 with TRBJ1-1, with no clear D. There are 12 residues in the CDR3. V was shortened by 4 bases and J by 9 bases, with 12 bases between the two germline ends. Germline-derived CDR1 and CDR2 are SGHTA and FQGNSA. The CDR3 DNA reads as TGTGCCAGCAGCTCGCTAGGTATACAAGCTTTCTTT. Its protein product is CASSSLGIQAFF.

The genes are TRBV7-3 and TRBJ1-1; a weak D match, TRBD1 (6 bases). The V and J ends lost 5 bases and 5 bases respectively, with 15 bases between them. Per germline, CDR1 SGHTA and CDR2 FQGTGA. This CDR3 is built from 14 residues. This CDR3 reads CASSQAGGETEAFF. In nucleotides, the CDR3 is TGTGCCAGCAGCCAAGCTGGGGGCGAGACTGAAGCTTTCTTT. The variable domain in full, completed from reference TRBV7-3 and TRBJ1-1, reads GAGVSQTPSNKVTEKGKYVELRCDPISGHTALYWYRQSLGQGPEFLIYFQGTGAADDSGLPNDRFFAVRPEGSVSTLKIQRTERGDSAVYLCASSQAGGETEAFFGQGTRLTVV.

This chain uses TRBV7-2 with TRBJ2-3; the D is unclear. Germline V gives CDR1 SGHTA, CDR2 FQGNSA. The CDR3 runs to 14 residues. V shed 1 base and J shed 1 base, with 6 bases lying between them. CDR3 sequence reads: CASSLGAGTDTQYF. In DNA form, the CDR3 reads TGTGCCAGCAGCTTAGGTGCGGGCACAGATACGCAGTATTTT.

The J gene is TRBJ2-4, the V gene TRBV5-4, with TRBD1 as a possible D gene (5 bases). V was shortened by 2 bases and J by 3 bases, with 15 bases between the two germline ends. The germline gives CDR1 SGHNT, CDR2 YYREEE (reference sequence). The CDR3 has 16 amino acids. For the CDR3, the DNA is TGTGCCAGCAGCTTAGGGGCCCCCGGTGGCAAAAACATTCAGTACTTC. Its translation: CASSLGAPGGKNIQYF. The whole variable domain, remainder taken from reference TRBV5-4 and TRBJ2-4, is ETGVTQSPTHLIKTRGQQVTLRCSSQSGHNTVSWYQQALGQGPQFIFQYYREEENGRGNFPPRFSGLQFPNYSSELNVNALELDDSALYLCASSLGAPGGKNIQYFGAGTRLSVL.

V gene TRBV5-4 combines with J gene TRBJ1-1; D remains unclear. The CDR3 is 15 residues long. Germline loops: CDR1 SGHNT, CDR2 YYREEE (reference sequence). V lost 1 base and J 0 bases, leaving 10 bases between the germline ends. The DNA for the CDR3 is TGTGCCAGCAGCTTGAGCGGGTCCCTGAACACTGAAGCTTTCTTT. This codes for CASSLSGSLNTEAFF.

This CDR3 reads CASSPRGQGKNQPQHF. CDR3 sequence (DNA): TGTGCCAGCAGCCCCCGGGGACAGGGTAAAAATCAGCCCCAGCATTTT. This chain uses TRBV5-6 with TRBJ1-5; TRBD1 aligns across 9 bases. Germline trimming cut 4 bases from V and 4 bases from J; bases unmatched to any gene: 9. CDR1 and CDR2 (germline): SGHDT, YYEEEE. This CDR3 has 16 residues.

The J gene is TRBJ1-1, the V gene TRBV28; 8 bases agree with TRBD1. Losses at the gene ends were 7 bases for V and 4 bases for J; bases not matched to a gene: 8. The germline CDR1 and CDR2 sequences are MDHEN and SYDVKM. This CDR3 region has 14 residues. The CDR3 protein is CASITRGRPTEAFF. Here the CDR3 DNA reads TGTGCCAGCATCACCAGGGGGCGGCCCACTGAAGCTTTCTTT.

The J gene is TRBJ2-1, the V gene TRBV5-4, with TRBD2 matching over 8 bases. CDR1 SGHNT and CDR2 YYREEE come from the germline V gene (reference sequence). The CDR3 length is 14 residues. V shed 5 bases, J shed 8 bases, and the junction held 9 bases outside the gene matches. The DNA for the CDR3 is TGTGCCAGCAGACCCGGGGGGGAGGGCGATGAGCAGTTCTTC. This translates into CASRPGGEGDEQFF.

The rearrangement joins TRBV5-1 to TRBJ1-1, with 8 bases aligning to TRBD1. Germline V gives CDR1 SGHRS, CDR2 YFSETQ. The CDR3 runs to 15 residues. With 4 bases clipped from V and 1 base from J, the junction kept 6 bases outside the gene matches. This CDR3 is CASSDRQGKNTEAFF. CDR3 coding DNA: TGCGCCAGCAGCGACCGACAGGGGAAGAACACTGAAGCTTTCTTT.

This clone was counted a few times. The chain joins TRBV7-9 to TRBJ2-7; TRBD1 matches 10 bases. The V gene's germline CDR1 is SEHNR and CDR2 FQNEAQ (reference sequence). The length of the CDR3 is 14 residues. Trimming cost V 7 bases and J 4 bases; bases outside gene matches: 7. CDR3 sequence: CASNKAGQGYEQYF. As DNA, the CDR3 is TGTGCCAGCAATAAAGCGGGACAGGGGTACGAGCAGTACTTC.

DNA of the CDR3: TGTGCCAGCAGGGGGGACAGGGGGCTCGAGCAGTACTTC. Protein product: CASRGDRGLEQYF. The chain joins TRBV2 to TRBJ2-7; 12 bases match TRBD1. CDR3 length: 13 amino acids. Germline values: CDR1 SNHLY, CDR2 FYNNEI. Germline trimming cut 6 bases from V and 6 bases from J; bases unmatched to any gene: 3.

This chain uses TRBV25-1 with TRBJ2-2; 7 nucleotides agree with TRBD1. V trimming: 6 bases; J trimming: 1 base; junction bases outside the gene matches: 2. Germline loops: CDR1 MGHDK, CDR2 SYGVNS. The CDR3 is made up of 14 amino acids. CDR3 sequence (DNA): TGTGCCAGCAGCAGGACAGGGAACACCGGGGAGCTGTTTTTT. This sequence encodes CASSRTGNTGELFF.

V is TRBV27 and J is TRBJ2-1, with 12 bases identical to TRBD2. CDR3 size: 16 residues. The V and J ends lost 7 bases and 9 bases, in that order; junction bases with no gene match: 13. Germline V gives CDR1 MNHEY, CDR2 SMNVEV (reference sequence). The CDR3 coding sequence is TGTGCCAGCACTGGACAGACTAGCGGGAGTCTTAGTGAGCAGTTCTTC. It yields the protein CASTGQTSGSLSEQFF.

CDR3: CASSLRSHRPNDEQFF. In nucleotides, the CDR3 is TGTGCCAGCAGCTTACGCTCCCACAGACCAAACGATGAGCAGTTCTTC. The rearrangement joins TRBV7-9 to TRBJ2-1, with unresolved D. The germline gives CDR1 SEHNR, CDR2 FQNEAQ (reference sequence). This CDR3 comprises 16 residues. V was pared by 2 bases and J by 8 bases, with 19 bases between.

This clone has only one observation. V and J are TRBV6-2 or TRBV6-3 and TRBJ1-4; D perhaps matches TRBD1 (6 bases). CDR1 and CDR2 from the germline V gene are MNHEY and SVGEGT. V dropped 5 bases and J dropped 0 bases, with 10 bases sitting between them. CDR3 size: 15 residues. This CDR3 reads CASSDGTTTNEKLFF. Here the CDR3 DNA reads TGTGCCAGCAGTGACGGGACAACAACTAATGAAAAACTGTTTTTT.

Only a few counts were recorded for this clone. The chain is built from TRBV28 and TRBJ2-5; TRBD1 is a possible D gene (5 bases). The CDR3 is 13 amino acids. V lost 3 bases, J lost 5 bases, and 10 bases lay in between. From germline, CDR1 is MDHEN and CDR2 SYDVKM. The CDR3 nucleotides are TGTGCCAGCAGTTTGTCAGGGTTGGAGACCCAGTACTTC. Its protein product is CASSLSGLETQYF.

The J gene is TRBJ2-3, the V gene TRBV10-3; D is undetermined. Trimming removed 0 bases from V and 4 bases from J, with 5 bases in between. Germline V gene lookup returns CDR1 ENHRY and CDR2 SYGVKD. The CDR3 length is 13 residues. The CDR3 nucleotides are TGTGCCATCAGTGAGTCGGCCGCAGATACGCAGTATTTT. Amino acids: CAISESAADTQYF.

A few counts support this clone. For the CDR3, the DNA is TGCGCCAGCAGCCAGGGACTAGCGGGTTACACCGGGGAGCTGTTTTTT. This gives the protein CASSQGLAGYTGELFF. J is TRBJ2-2 and V is TRBV4-3; 12 bases are a match to TRBD2. V shed 3 bases, J shed 3 bases, and the junction held 2 bases outside the gene matches. The CDR3 length is 16 residues. CDR1 LGHNA and CDR2 YSLEER come from the germline V gene.

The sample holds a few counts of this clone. The CDR3: CASSQGTRVGGISYEQYF. Written as DNA, the CDR3 is TGTGCCAGCAGCCAAGGAACCAGGGTGGGGGGTATCTCCTACGAGCAGTACTTC. The chain carries TRBV3-1 (or the pseudogene TRBV3-2) and TRBJ2-7; tentatively, D is TRBD2 (6 bases). Germline lookup yields CDR1 LGHDT and CDR2 YNNKEL (reference sequence). The CDR3 runs 18 residues. V shed 1 base and J shed 0 bases, with 19 bases lying between them.

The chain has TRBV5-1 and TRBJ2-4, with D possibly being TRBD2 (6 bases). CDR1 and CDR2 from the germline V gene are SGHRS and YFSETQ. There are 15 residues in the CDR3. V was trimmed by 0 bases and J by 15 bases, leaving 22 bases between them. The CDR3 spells CASSLDGQSSVSPYF. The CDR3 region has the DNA TGCGCCAGCAGCTTGGACGGGCAATCTAGCGTCTCCCCGTACTTC.

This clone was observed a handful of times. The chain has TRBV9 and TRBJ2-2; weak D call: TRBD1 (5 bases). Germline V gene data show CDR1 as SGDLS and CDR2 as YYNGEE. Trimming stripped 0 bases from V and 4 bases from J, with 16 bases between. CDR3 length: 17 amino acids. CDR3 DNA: TGTGCCAGCAGCGTAGGAGCTGGACACGCATCCACCGGGGAGCTGTTTTTT. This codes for CASSVGAGHASTGELFF.

Here the CDR3 reads CASSFIQGAKAFF. CDR3 nucleotides: TGTGCCAGCAGTTTCATACAGGGGGCGAAAGCTTTCTTT. V is TRBV27 and J is TRBJ1-1, with 9 bases aligning to TRBD1. V shed 3 bases and J 9 bases; nucleotides not matched to a gene: 5. There are 13 residues in the CDR3. CDR1 and CDR2 from the germline V gene are MNHEY and SMNVEV (reference sequence).